These T cell receptor beta chains were read from a single sample in a study of cytotoxic CD8 clonotypes in ibrutinib-treated CLL. Sequencing was performed with immunoSEQ multiplex PCR; in TCRdb, only in-frame clones are kept and a portion is missing. The sample consists of over 250,000 clones, around 76% of them appearing once. This material consisted of PBMCs, taken at disease progression, from a patient treated with ibrutinib. The receptors derive from a human donor with chronic lymphocytic leukemia. Both conserved end residues are part of each CDR3. D genes are given only for firm matches. Where a row states a size, it is once, few, many or the class of an expanded clone; other rows omit it.

CDR3 length | J gene | clone size | D gene | V gene | CDR3 protein | CDR3 DNA
13 | TRBJ1-1 | . | . | TRBV27 | CASKPGRFTEAFF | TGTGCCAGCAAGCCAGGGCGATTCACTGAAGCTTTCTTT
15 | TRBJ2-2 | . | . | TRBV5-1 | CASSRDGQYTGELFF | TGCGCCAGCAGCCGGGACGGGCAATACACCGGGGAGCTGTTTTTT
13 | TRBJ2-5 | . | . | TRBV4-1 | CASSQGRRETQYF | TGCGCCAGCAGCCAAGGAAGGAGGGAGACCCAGTACTTC
12 | TRBJ2-7 | . | TRBD2 | TRBV29-1 | CSVASGGYEQYF | TGCAGCGTAGCTAGCGGGGGGTACGAGCAGTACTTC
13 | TRBJ2-3 | few | . | TRBV4-2 | CASSHPSTDTQYF | TGTGCCAGCAGCCACCCTAGCACAGATACGCAGTATTTT
15 | TRBJ1-1 | . | . | TRBV5-1 | CASSLVRGANTEAFF | TGCGCCAGCAGCTTGGTGCGGGGGGCGAACACTGAAGCTTTCTTT
16 | TRBJ2-2 | . | TRBD1 | TRBV10-3 | CAISTGTGVNTGELFF | TGTGCCATCAGCACCGGGACAGGCGTGAACACCGGGGAGCTGTTTTTT
13 | TRBJ2-1 | . | . | TRBV7-2 | CASSLPSVHEQFF | TGTGCCAGCAGCTTACCTAGTGTACATGAGCAGTTCTTC
17 | TRBJ2-7 | once | . | TRBV7-2 | CASSRNHGGVWAYEQYF | TGTGCCAGCAGCCGTAATCACGGGGGCGTTTGGGCCTACGAGCAGTACTTC
12 | TRBJ2-3 | . | . | TRBV11-2 | CASSLTADTQYF | TGTGCCAGCAGCTTAACAGCCGATACGCAGTATTTT
17 | TRBJ2-7 | . | . | TRBV28 | CASSRWGGVAAPYEQYF | TGTGCCAGCAGTCGTTGGGGGGGCGTAGCGGCCCCCTACGAGCAGTACTTC
14 | TRBJ2-1 | . | . | TRBV19 | CASSPRSSYNEQFF | TGTGCCAGTAGCCCGCGGAGCTCCTACAATGAGCAGTTCTTC
15 | TRBJ2-7 | . | . | TRBV6-6 | CASSYPGGDPYEQYF | TGTGCCAGCAGTTACCCCGGTGGGGATCCCTACGAGCAGTACTTC
14 | TRBJ2-6 | . | . | TRBV6-6 | CASSSRVGANVLTF | TGTGCCAGCAGTTCACGGGTCGGGGCCAACGTCCTGACTTTC
17 | TRBJ2-3 | . | TRBD2 | TRBV7-2 | CASSLWGTSTNTDTQYF | TGTGCCAGCAGCTTATGGGGGACTAGCACAAACACAGATACGCAGTATTTT
15 | TRBJ2-7 | . | . | TRBV9 | CASSVGGMGTYEQYF | TGTGCCAGCAGCGTAGGAGGGATGGGCACCTACGAGCAGTACTTC
16 | TRBJ1-1 | . | . | TRBV19 | CASSPSGRWMNTEAFF | TGTGCCAGTAGTCCTTCAGGGCGATGGATGAACACTGAAGCTTTCTTT
15 | TRBJ1-2 | . | . | TRBV6-5 | CASSTTKQGWYGYTF | TGTGCCAGCAGCACGACGAAACAGGGTTGGTATGGCTACACCTTC
14 | TRBJ1-5 | few | TRBD1 | TRBV2 | CASSWGQGLQPQHF | TGTGCCAGCAGTTGGGGACAGGGGTTACAGCCCCAGCATTTT
11 | TRBJ2-5 | . | TRBD2 | TRBV7-9 | CASSPGLAQYF | TGTGCCAGCAGCCCCGGACTAGCCCAGTACTTC
14 | TRBJ1-2 | . | . | TRBV5-6 | CASSRKTAPYGYTF | TGTGCCAGCAGCAGAAAGACAGCCCCCTATGGCTACACCTTC
15 | TRBJ2-1 | . | TRBD2 | TRBV5-4 | CASSQLAGVPNEQFF | TGTGCCAGCAGCCAGCTAGCGGGGGTCCCTAATGAGCAGTTCTTC
14 | TRBJ2-5 | few | . | TRBV2 | CASSERVLQETQYF | TGTGCCAGCAGTGAGAGGGTGTTACAAGAGACCCAGTACTTC
15 | TRBJ2-7 | . | . | TRBV21-1 | CASWLGLARSYEQYF | TGTGCCAGCTGGCTGGGACTAGCGCGATCCTACGAGCAGTACTTC
15 | TRBJ2-1 | once | TRBD2 | TRBV18 | CASSPTSGSLNEQFF | TGTGCCAGCTCACCTACGAGCGGGAGCCTCAATGAGCAGTTCTTC
15 | TRBJ2-7 | few | . | TRBV28 | CASSLAGSPRYEQYF | TGTGCCAGCAGTTTAGCGGGCAGCCCGAGATACGAGCAGTACTTC
16 | TRBJ2-3 | . | . | TRBV11-2 | CASSPVGGRNQDTQYF | TGTGCCAGCAGCCCAGTAGGGGGGCGCAACCAAGATACGCAGTATTTT
13 | TRBJ2-3 | . | . | TRBV4-3 | CASSQGATDTQYF | TGCGCCAGCAGCCAGGGAGCCACAGATACGCAGTATTTT
12 | TRBJ2-5 | . | . | TRBV27 | CASSTHKGTQYF | TGTGCCAGCAGCACACACAAGGGGACCCAGTACTTC
17 | TRBJ2-3 | few | TRBD1 | TRBV4-1 | CASSQEAGTGATDTQYF | TGCGCCAGCAGCCAAGAAGCGGGGACAGGGGCCACAGATACGCAGTATTTT
14 | TRBJ1-2 | . | TRBD1 | TRBV6-1 | CASRDRGSGYGYTF | TGTGCCAGCAGAGACAGGGGTTCGGGGTATGGCTACACCTTC
13 | TRBJ1-4 | . | . | TRBV15 | CATSRRGLEKLFF | TGTGCCACCAGCAGACGGGGCCTGGAAAAACTGTTTTTT
17 | TRBJ2-1 | . | TRBD2 | TRBV4-1 | CASSHPLAVVSNNEQFF | TGCGCCAGCAGCCACCCACTAGCGGTCGTTTCCAACAATGAGCAGTTCTTC
17 | TRBJ2-7 | . | . | TRBV5-6 | CASSFRAFTGEVLEQYF | TGTGCCAGCAGCTTCAGGGCCTTTACGGGTGAGGTACTCGAGCAGTACTTC